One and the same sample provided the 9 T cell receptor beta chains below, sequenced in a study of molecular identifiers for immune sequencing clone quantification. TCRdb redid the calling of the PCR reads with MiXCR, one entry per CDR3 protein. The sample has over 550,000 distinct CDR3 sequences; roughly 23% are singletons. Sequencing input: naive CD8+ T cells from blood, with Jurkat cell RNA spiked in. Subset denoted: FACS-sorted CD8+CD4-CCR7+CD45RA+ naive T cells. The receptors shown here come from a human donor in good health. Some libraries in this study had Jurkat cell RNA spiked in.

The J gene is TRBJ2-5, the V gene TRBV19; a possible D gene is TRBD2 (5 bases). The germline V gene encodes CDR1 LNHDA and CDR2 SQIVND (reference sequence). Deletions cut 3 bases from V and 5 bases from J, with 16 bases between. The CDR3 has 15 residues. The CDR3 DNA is TGTGCCAGTAGTATCACCGGGAACCCGGGGGAGACCCAGTACTTC. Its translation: CASSITGNPGETQYF. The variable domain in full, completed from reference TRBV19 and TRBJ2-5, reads DGGITQSPKYLFRKEGQNVTLSCEQNLNHDAMYWYRQDPGQGLRLIYYSQIVNDFQKGDIAEGYSVSREKKESFPLTVTSAQKNPTAFYLCASSITGNPGETQYFGPGTRLLVL.

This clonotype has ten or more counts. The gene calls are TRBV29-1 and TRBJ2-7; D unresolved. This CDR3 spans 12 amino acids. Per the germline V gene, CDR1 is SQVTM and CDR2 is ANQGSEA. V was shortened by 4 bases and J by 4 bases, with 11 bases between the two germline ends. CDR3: CSVADEGYEQYF. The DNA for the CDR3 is TGCAGCGTTGCGGACGAAGGGTACGAGCAGTACTTC.

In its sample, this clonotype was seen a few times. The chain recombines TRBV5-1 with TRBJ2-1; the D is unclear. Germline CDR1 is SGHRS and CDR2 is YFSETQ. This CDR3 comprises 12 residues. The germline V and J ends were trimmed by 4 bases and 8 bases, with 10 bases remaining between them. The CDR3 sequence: CASSIYSDEQFF. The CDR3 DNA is TGCGCCAGCAGCATATACAGTGATGAGCAGTTCTTC. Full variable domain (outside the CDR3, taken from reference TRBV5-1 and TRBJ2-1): KAGVTQTPRYLIKTRGQQVTLSCSPISGHRSVSWYQQTPGQGLQFLFEYFSETQRNKGNFPGRFSGRQFSNSRSEMNVSTLELGDSALYLCASSIYSDEQFFGPGTRLTVL.

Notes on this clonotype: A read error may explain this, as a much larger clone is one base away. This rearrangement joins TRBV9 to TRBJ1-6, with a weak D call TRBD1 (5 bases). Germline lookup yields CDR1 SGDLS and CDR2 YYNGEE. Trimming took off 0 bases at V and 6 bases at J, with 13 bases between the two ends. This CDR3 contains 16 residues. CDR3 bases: TGTGCCAGCAGCGTAGCGGCAGGGCTAAGTAATTCACCCCTCCACTTT. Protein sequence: CASSVAAGLSNSPLHF.

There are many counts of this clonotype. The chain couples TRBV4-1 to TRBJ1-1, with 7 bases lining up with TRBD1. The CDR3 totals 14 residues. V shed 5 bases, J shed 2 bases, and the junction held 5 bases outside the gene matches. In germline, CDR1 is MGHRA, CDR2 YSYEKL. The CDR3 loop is CASSARTGNTEAFF. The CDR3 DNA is TGCGCCAGCAGCGCACGGACAGGCAACACTGAAGCTTTCTTT.

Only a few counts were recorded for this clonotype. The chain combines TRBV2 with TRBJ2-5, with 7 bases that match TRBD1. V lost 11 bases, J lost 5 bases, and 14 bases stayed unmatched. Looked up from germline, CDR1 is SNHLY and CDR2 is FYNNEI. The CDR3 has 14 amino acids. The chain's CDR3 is CAGQGGITEETQYF. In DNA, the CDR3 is TGTGCCGGCCAAGGGGGCATAACGGAGGAGACCCAGTACTTC.

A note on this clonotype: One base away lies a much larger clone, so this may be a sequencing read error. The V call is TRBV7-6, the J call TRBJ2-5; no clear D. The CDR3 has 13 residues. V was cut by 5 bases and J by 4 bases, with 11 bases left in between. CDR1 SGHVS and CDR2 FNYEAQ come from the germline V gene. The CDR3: CASSLNFLETQYF. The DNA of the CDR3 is TGTGCCAGCAGCCTTAATTTCCTAGAGACCCAGTACTTC.

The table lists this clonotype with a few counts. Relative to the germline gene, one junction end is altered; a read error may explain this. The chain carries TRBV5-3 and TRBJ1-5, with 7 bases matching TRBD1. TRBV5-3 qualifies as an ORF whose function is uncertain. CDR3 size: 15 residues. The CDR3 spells CASSTGTVSNRPQHF. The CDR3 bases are TGTGCCAGCAGCACAGGGACAGTTAGCAATCGGCCCCAGCATTTT.

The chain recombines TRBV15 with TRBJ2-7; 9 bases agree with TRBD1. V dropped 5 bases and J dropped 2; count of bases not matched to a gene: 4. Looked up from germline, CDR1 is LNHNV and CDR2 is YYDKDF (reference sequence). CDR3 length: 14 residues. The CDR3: CATSQGDRAYEQYF. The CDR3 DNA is TGTGCCACCAGCCAGGGGGACAGGGCCTACGAGCAGTACTTC.